This T cell receptor beta chain was retrieved from a study of T cell responses to AZD1222 COVID-19 vaccine. Overall study results and limits: Only five or six individuals given AZD1222 were seropositive at baseline. Most donors were white British and more were female, and clonal diversity was possibly underestimated. Spike-specific TCR breadth rose after two AZD1222 doses, and depth rose as well. At 160-218 and 743-854, vaccine-associated CD4 TCRs were dominant, and they spanned spike.

Comment on this clone: Its specificity is not known.

Sequencing used immunoSEQ multiplex PCR; TCRdb keeps in-frame clones, though not all of them. The sample records 100,000 or so clones, 82% being singletons. The source of this sequence is an adult in good health. The material sequenced was peripheral blood, taken on day 0 of AZD1222 vaccination.

CDR3 nucleotide sequence: TGTGCCACCCACAGCGGCACCGGGGAGCTGTTTTTT. This gives the protein CATHSGTGELFF. The chain employs TRBV6-5 and TRBJ2-2; maybe TRBD2 (5 bases). V gave up 10 bases and J gave up 4 bases, with 10 bases separating them. Per germline, CDR1 MNHEY and CDR2 SVGAGI. This CDR3 is 12 amino acids long.